Here is one T cell receptor (beta chain) with its context. V lost 5 bases to trimming and J lost 0 bases; unmatched junction nucleotides: 4. CDR3 length: 15 residues. Germline V gives CDR1 SGHTA, CDR2 FQGNSA. This specimen belongs to a study of blood T cell repertoires in COVID-19. For the study at large: Sites across the United States, Italy and Spain contributed samples from acute and convalescent COVID-19.

Profiling relied on immunoSEQ multiplex PCR, and the TCRdb table lists in-frame clones only, not all of them. The sample yields 150,000 to 200,000 clones, 80% to 90% seen once. The V and J genes are TRBV7-2 and TRBJ2-1; TRBD2 agrees at 7 bases. This receptor was obtained from a woman aged 65 to 85 with acute or convalescent COVID-19. Source material: peripheral blood. The CDR3 nucleotides are TGTGCCAGCAGCGCGCGGACTAGCTCCTACAATGAGCAGTTCTTC. Its protein is CASSARTSSYNEQFF.